A single sample is the source of the 28 T cell receptor beta chains below, sequenced in a study of identical twins. TCRdb passed the 5' RACE reads through MiXCR, listing each CDR3 protein once. The data hold 450,000 to 600,000 distinct CDR3 sequences, with approximately 20% observed a single time. These records were also assigned to another study, of yellow fever vaccine responses in identical twins.

The sequenced sample was CD4+ T cells sorted from blood. The receptors stem from a young woman in good health.

This clonotype was counted between two and nine times. This sequence joins TRBV5-1 and TRBJ2-1; weak D call: TRBD1 (5 bases). The germline V gene encodes CDR1 SGHRS and CDR2 YFSETQ. The CDR3 has 15 residues. Trimming stripped 0 bases from V and 10 bases from J, with 17 bases between. The CDR3 is CASSLGPGYSGEQFF. Written as DNA, the CDR3 is TGCGCCAGCAGCTTGGGGCCAGGGTACAGTGGGGAGCAGTTCTTC. Variable domain in full (rest from reference TRBV5-1 and TRBJ2-1): KAGVTQTPRYLIKTRGQQVTLSCSPISGHRSVSWYQQTPGQGLQFLFEYFSETQRNKGNFPGRFSGRQFSNSRSEMNVSTLELGDSALYLCASSLGPGYSGEQFFGPGTRLTVL.

In this sample, this clonotype turned up many times. V and J are TRBV12-3 or TRBV12-4 and TRBJ1-6; TRBD1 agrees at 10 bases. The CDR3 has 14 residues. Losses at the gene ends were 6 bases for V and 4 bases for J; bases not matched to a gene: 0. The CDR3 spells CASRGQGYNSPLHF. Here the CDR3 DNA reads TGTGCCAGCAGGGGACAGGGGTATAATTCACCCCTCCACTTT.

The table lists this clonotype with a few counts. The V and J genes are TRBV28 and TRBJ2-7, with TRBD2 matching over 8 bases. CDR1 and CDR2 (germline): MDHEN, SYDVKM. This CDR3 comprises 15 residues. Losses at the gene ends were 5 bases for V and 0 bases for J; bases not matched to a gene: 6. The CDR3 sequence is CASSLIAGSSYEQYF. CDR3 bases: TGTGCCAGCAGTCTCATAGCGGGAAGCTCCTACGAGCAGTACTTC.

This clonotype was seen many times. The chain uses TRBV7-9 and TRBJ2-1; the D gene is possibly TRBD1 (6 bases). Germline assignment: CDR1 SEHNR and CDR2 FQNEAQ (reference sequence). Trimming shortened V by 0 bases and J by 2 bases, and 11 bases separated the two germline ends. This CDR3 is 16 amino acids long. In nucleotides, the CDR3 is TGTGCCAGCAGCTTAGCGGGCAGGACAGCCTACAATGAGCAGTTCTTC. Translation gives CASSLAGRTAYNEQFF.

Only a few counts were recorded for this clonotype. The V call is TRBV12-3 or TRBV12-4, the J call TRBJ2-4, with D perhaps TRBD1 (5 bases). This CDR3 region has 15 residues. V lost 9 bases to trimming and J lost 0 bases, with 15 bases between them. The chain's CDR3 is CASSFGAIAKNIQYF. CDR3 nucleotide sequence: TGTGCCAGTTCATTTGGGGCGATAGCCAAAAACATTCAGTACTTC.

The chain employs TRBV11-2 and TRBJ2-1; D may be TRBD1 or TRBD2 (6 bases each). Germline CDR1 and CDR2: SGHAT and FQNNGV. CDR3 length: 16 amino acids. Trimming pared 5 bases from V and 4 bases from J, leaving 18 bases between. CDR3 protein: CASSIRGRGTYNEQFF. CDR3 DNA sequence: TGTGCCAGCAGCATACGGGGGCGGGGAACTTACAATGAGCAGTTCTTC.

The V call is TRBV3-1, the J call TRBJ2-3, with a weak D call TRBD1 (6 bases). Per the germline V gene, CDR1 is LGHDT and CDR2 is YNNKEL (reference sequence). V was cut by 4 bases and J by 0 bases, with 11 bases left in between. The CDR3 totals 15 residues. The CDR3 loop reads CASSPGQTSTDTQYF. For the CDR3, the DNA is TGTGCCAGCAGCCCCGGACAGACGAGCACAGATACGCAGTATTTT.

This clonotype has only a few counts. The gene calls are TRBV12-3 or TRBV12-4 and TRBJ2-1, with TRBD2 matching 7 bases. With 6 bases clipped from V and 10 bases from J, the junction kept 0 bases outside the gene matches. The CDR3 contains 10 residues. The CDR3 sequence: CASRGGEQFF. CDR3 sequence (DNA): TGTGCCAGCAGGGGGGGGGAGCAGTTCTTC.

The rearrangement links TRBV10-3 to TRBJ2-7, with unresolved D. The CDR3 is made up of 12 amino acids. V lost 6 bases and J lost 2, with 8 bases in between. Germline lookup yields CDR1 ENHRY and CDR2 SYGVKD. For the CDR3, the DNA is TGTGCCATCAGGTCCCCCACCTACGAGCAGTACGTC. It codes for CAIRSPTYEQYV.

This clonotype has just a few counts. The chain uses TRBV11-2 and TRBJ2-1; 14 nucleotides align to TRBD2. Losses at the gene ends were 1 base for V and 4 bases for J; bases not matched to a gene: 6. The CDR3 is 18 amino acids. Looked up from germline, CDR1 is SGHAT and CDR2 is FQNNGV. This CDR3 reads CASSLVFRLAGGYNEQFF. The CDR3 DNA reads as TGTGCCAGCAGCTTAGTATTTCGACTAGCGGGAGGGTACAATGAGCAGTTCTTC.

In this sample, this clonotype turned up a few times. This chain connects TRBV20-1 to TRBJ2-3; 7 bases align to TRBD2. Germline V gives CDR1 DFQATT, CDR2 SNEGSKA (reference sequence). The V and J ends lost 6 bases and 2 bases, in that order; junction bases with no gene match: 2. The CDR3 runs 12 residues. The CDR3 is CSAGGTTDTQYF. Here the CDR3 DNA reads TGCAGTGCGGGGGGGACCACAGATACGCAGTATTTT.

The chain combines TRBV4-2 with TRBJ1-1, with D possibly being TRBD1 (5 bases). The length of the CDR3 is 17 residues. The germline V gene has CDR1 LGHNA and CDR2 YNFKEQ. V was shortened by 6 bases and J by 1 base, with 21 bases between the two germline ends. The CDR3 DNA follows: TGTGCCAGCAGTCCGGGGGGGTTGAAGTGGGGGAACACTGAAGCTTTCTTT. This encodes CASSPGGLKWGNTEAFF.

There are a few counts of this clonotype. The V gene is TRBV7-8, the J gene TRBJ2-1, with D maybe TRBD2 (7 bases). The CDR3 extends over 15 amino acids. V lost 5 bases and J 6 bases, leaving 17 bases between the germline ends. The germline V gene encodes CDR1 SGHVS and CDR2 FQNEAQ. CDR3 loop: CASSPFGGGLNEQFF. The CDR3 DNA reads as TGTGCCAGCAGCCCCTTTGGGGGGGGGCTCAATGAGCAGTTCTTC.

This clonotype was seen at least ten times. The chain is built from TRBV29-1 and TRBJ2-1; D gene uncertain. V lost 7 bases and J 3 bases, leaving 7 bases between the germline ends. Looked up from germline, CDR1 is SQVTM and CDR2 is ANQGSEA. CDR3 length: 11 amino acids. The CDR3, as DNA: TGCAGCGGCCTTGGCTACAATGAGCAGTTCTTC. It yields the protein CSGLGYNEQFF.

The chain couples TRBV20-1 to TRBJ1-5; 9 bases match TRBD1. This CDR3 spans 16 amino acids. Germline V lookup: CDR1 DFQATT, CDR2 SNEGSKA (reference sequence). J gave up 9 bases and V 0 bases, and 12 bases lay outside the gene matches. The CDR3 is CSARDPQGALPRPQHF. In nucleotides, the CDR3 is TGCAGTGCTAGAGACCCACAGGGGGCCCTTCCGAGGCCCCAGCATTTT.

The gene calls are TRBV5-1 and TRBJ2-3; perhaps TRBD2 as D (6 bases). The CDR3 is 15 residues long. The V end lost 2 bases, the J end lost 2 bases, and 12 bases lay between the germline ends. Germline-derived CDR1 and CDR2 are SGHRS and YFSETQ. Written as DNA, the CDR3 is TGCGCCAGCAGCTTATGGGGGGACCCCACAGATACGCAGTATTTT. Translating it yields CASSLWGDPTDTQYF.

V usage is TRBV4-2 and J usage is TRBJ2-2, with D perhaps TRBD2 (6 bases). The CDR3 length is 16 residues. Germline CDR1 LGHNA, CDR2 YNFKEQ. V was clipped by 2 bases and J by 0 bases, with 10 bases between them. The DNA for the CDR3 is TGTGCCAGCAGCCAAAGGGACTCTTCGAACACCGGGGAGCTGTTTTTT. This encodes CASSQRDSSNTGELFF.

V is TRBV7-9 and J is TRBJ1-2, with a weak D call TRBD1 (5 bases). V lost 5 bases, J lost 8 bases, and 21 bases lay in between. CDR3 length: 15 residues. Germline CDR1 and CDR2: SEHNR and FQNEAQ (reference sequence). The CDR3 protein is CASSGRGGAGEGYTF. For the CDR3, the DNA is TGTGCCAGCAGCGGACGAGGCGGGGCTGGGGAAGGCTACACCTTC. Variable domain in full (rest from reference TRBV7-9 and TRBJ1-2): DTGVSQNPRHKITKRGQNVTFRCDPISEHNRLYWYRQTLGQGPEFLTYFQNEAQLEKSRLLSDRFSAERPKGSFSTLEIQRTEQGDSAMYLCASSGRGGAGEGYTFGSGTRLTVV.

This clonotype appeared a few times. The CDR3 spells CASRQSGGAMNEQFF. CDR3 DNA: TGTGCCAGCAGGCAAAGCGGGGGGGCGATGAATGAGCAGTTCTTC. The chain employs TRBV6-1 and TRBJ2-1, with 10 bases matching TRBD2. Germline loops: CDR1 MNHNS, CDR2 SASEGT. The CDR3 loop spans 15 amino acids. The ends lost 6 bases at V and 7 bases at J; junction bases unmatched: 9.

This clonotype was seen more than once but under ten times. The V and J genes are TRBV2 and TRBJ2-2; D unclear. Germline V gives CDR1 SNHLY, CDR2 FYNNEI. V was shortened by 4 bases and J by 2 bases, with 5 bases between the two germline ends. There are 13 residues in the CDR3. The CDR3 protein is CASSVHNTGELFF. In DNA form, the CDR3 reads TGTGCCAGCAGTGTCCACAACACCGGGGAGCTGTTTTTT.

The table lists this clonotype with a few counts. The rearrangement joins TRBV5-6 to TRBJ2-3; the match to TRBD2 covers 7 bases. The CDR3 sequence is 16 residues long. CDR1 is SGHDT and CDR2 is YYEEEE in the germline V gene. V dropped 4 bases and J dropped 0; count of bases not matched to a gene: 8. The CDR3 protein is CASSQKRDLSTDTQYF. The CDR3 DNA is TGTGCCAGCAGCCAGAAGCGGGATCTAAGCACAGATACGCAGTATTTT. The entire variable domain, with the rest obtained from reference TRBV5-6 and TRBJ2-3, is as follows: DAGVTQSPTHLIKTRGQQVTLRCSPKSGHDTVSWYQQALGQGPQFIFQYYEEEERQRGNFPDRFSGHQFPNYSSELNVNALLLGDSALYLCASSQKRDLSTDTQYFGPGTRLTVL.

This clonotype appeared a few times. The CDR3 reads CASSFATFDEQYF. The CDR3 DNA sequence: TGTGCCAGCAGCTTTGCCACTTTCGACGAGCAGTACTTC. The gene calls are TRBV11-1 and TRBJ2-7, with D unresolved. The CDR3 runs 13 residues. CDR1 is SGHAT and CDR2 is FQDESV in the germline V gene (reference sequence). Trimming stripped 3 bases from V and 5 bases from J, with 11 bases between.

The V gene is TRBV3-1, the J gene TRBJ2-5; D is perhaps TRBD2 (5 bases). Germline V gene sequence: CDR1 LGHDT, CDR2 YNNKEL (reference sequence). Between the trimmed V and J ends, which lost 3 bases and 5 bases, there was a span of 16 bases. There are 15 residues in the CDR3. The chain's CDR3 is CASSHQAAGGETQYF. The CDR3 nucleotides are TGTGCCAGCAGCCACCAGGCTGCGGGTGGGGAGACCCAGTACTTC.

Only a few counts were recorded for this clonotype. The chain uses TRBV20-1 and TRBJ1-1; TRBD1 aligns across 8 bases. This CDR3 has 12 amino acids. The V and J ends lost 4 bases and 10 bases, in that order; junction bases with no gene match: 8. The germline gives CDR1 DFQATT, CDR2 SNEGSKA (reference sequence). This CDR3 reads CSAISGGAGAFF. The DNA of the CDR3 is TGCAGTGCTATCTCAGGGGGCGCAGGAGCTTTCTTT.

The chain employs TRBV18 and TRBJ1-6, with D perhaps matching TRBD1 (5 bases). Germline V gives CDR1 KGHSH, CDR2 LQKENI. V lost 5 bases, J lost 5 bases, and 10 bases lay in between. The CDR3 sequence is 14 residues long. The CDR3 region is CASSATANNSPLHF. As DNA, the CDR3 is TGTGCCAGCTCAGCGACAGCAAATAATTCACCCCTCCACTTT. Full variable domain (rest looked up from reference TRBV18 and TRBJ1-6): NAGVMQNPRHLVRRRGQEARLRCSPMKGHSHVYWYRQLPEEGLKFMVYLQKENIIDESGMPKERFSAEFPKEGPSILRIQQVVRGDSAAYFCASSATANNSPLHFGNGTRLTVT.

This clonotype appeared many times. The chain is built from TRBV5-1 and TRBJ2-7; the D gene is possibly TRBD2 (5 bases). In germline, CDR1 is SGHRS, CDR2 YFSETQ. Trimming took off 0 bases at V and 0 bases at J, with 13 bases between the two ends. The CDR3 is 16 residues long. In DNA, the CDR3 is TGCGCCAGCAGCTTGGAATCGGGGTACCCCTCCTACGAGCAGTACTTC. Its translation: CASSLESGYPSYEQYF. Full variable domain (rest looked up from reference TRBV5-1 and TRBJ2-7): KAGVTQTPRYLIKTRGQQVTLSCSPISGHRSVSWYQQTPGQGLQFLFEYFSETQRNKGNFPGRFSGRQFSNSRSEMNVSTLELGDSALYLCASSLESGYPSYEQYFGPGTRLTVT.

The rearrangement links TRBV5-1 to TRBJ2-1; the match to TRBD2 covers 13 bases. Losses at the gene ends were 4 bases for V and 4 bases for J; bases not matched to a gene: 11. Germline-derived CDR1 and CDR2 are SGHRS and YFSETQ. The CDR3 runs 18 residues. CDR3 sequence reads: CASSPGGQLAGGYNEQFF. In DNA form, the CDR3 reads TGCGCCAGCAGCCCAGGAGGCCAACTAGCGGGAGGGTACAATGAGCAGTTCTTC.

This clonotype was detected a few times. The V call is TRBV9, the J call TRBJ2-5; D is unresolved. The V end was cut by 0 bases, the J end by 1 base, with 10 bases between. The CDR3 runs 15 residues. Germline loops: CDR1 SGDLS, CDR2 YYNGEE. The CDR3 sequence: CASSVEERPQETQYF. Here the CDR3 DNA reads TGTGCCAGCAGCGTAGAGGAACGGCCCCAAGAGACCCAGTACTTC.